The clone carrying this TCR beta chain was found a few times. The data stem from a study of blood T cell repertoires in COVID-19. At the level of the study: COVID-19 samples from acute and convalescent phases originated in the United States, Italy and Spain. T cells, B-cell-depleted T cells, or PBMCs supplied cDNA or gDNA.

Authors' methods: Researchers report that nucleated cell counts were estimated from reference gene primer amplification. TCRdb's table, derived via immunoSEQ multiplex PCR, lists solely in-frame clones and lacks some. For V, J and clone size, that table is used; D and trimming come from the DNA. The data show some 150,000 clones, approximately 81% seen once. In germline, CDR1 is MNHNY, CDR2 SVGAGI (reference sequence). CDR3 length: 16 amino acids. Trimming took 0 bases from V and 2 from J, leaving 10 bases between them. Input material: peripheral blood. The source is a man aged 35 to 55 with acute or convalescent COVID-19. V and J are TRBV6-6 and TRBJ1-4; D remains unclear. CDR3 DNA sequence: TGTGCCAGCAGTTACTCGAGCAGCAGGACTAATGAAAAACTGTTTTTT. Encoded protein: CASSYSSSRTNEKLFF.